Described below is a single T cell receptor (beta chain) sequence and its context. Its antigen is currently unknown. This CDR3 is also generated by other DNA sequences in the sample. Profiled with immunoSEQ multiplex PCR; TCRdb holds only in-frame clones, not every one. The sample carries approximately 2.5 million clones, 90% to 95% recorded once. The data were obtained in a study of shared clonotypes between healthy human individuals. Trimming removed 3 bases at V and 6 bases at J, with 15 bases between. Looked up from germline, CDR1 is LNHDA and CDR2 is SQIVND (reference sequence). This CDR3 has 15 amino acids. General study points: In the sorted subsets, rarefaction showed sequencing was incomplete despite large depth. Larger estimated richness was generally seen in naive subsets than in memory subsets.

Partitioning of CD4+ cells yielded a CD45RA+ naive subset and a CD45RA-negative memory subset. The origin of this receptor is a man between 18 and 35 years old in good health. V and J are TRBV19 and TRBJ1-5, with a weak D call TRBD1 (5 bases). Specimen: naive CD4+ T cells sorted from blood. Subset defined: CD45RA+ positively selected. CDR3 amino acids: CASSIPQGAGQPQHF. DNA for the CDR3: TGTGCCAGTAGTATTCCCCAGGGAGCAGGTCAGCCCCAGCATTTT.